Listed here are 23 T cell receptor beta chains from one sample, sequenced in a study of blood T cells in healthy people across ages. A second about 7 to 12 cycle PCR used barcoded and J-beta primers. Each CDR3 protein gets one entry after TCRdb re-called the 5' RACE reads with MiXCR. The data hold hundreds of thousands of distinct CDR3 sequences, with approximately 49% observed a single time. The sample was blood. The origin of the receptors is an older woman in good health.

J is TRBJ2-6 and V is TRBV5-1, with D unresolved. The CDR3 runs to 14 residues. Germline V gene sequence: CDR1 SGHRS, CDR2 YFSETQ. The V end was cut by 7 bases, the J end by 0 bases, with 8 bases between. This chain's CDR3 is CASAVRSGANVLTF. As DNA, the CDR3 is TGCGCCAGCGCAGTCCGCTCTGGGGCCAACGTCCTGACTTTC.

The chain carries TRBV29-1 and TRBJ2-2; 12 bases line up with TRBD2. The V segment lost 5 bases and the J segment 0 bases; nucleotides outside the gene matches: 7. The CDR3 has 17 residues. Germline loops: CDR1 SQVTM, CDR2 ANQGSEA. CDR3 nucleotide sequence: TGCAGCGTTAACCAAGGGACTAGCGGGCCGAACACCGGGGAGCTGTTTTTT. Its translation: CSVNQGTSGPNTGELFF.

The chain employs TRBV7-2 and TRBJ1-1; possible D gene TRBD1, 5 bases. The CDR3 runs to 14 residues. The V end lost 5 bases, the J end lost 4 bases, and 14 bases lay between the germline ends. Germline CDR1 is SGHTA and CDR2 is FQGNSA. The CDR3, as DNA: TGTGCCAGCAGCCGAAGTTGGGGGGGCACTGAAGCTTTCTTT. This translates into CASSRSWGGTEAFF.

The chain carries TRBV7-3 and TRBJ1-2; D is possibly TRBD1 (6 bases). Germline CDR1 is SGHTA and CDR2 is FQGTGA. The CDR3 has 14 amino acids. Trimming removed 5 bases at V and 7 bases at J, with 17 bases between. DNA of the CDR3: TGTGCCAGCAGCCCGTACACTACAGGGTCTGGCTACACCTTC. Protein: CASSPYTTGSGYTF.

Notes on this clonotype: This may arise from a read error, as a much more abundant clone is one base away. This chain joins TRBV20-1 and TRBJ2-1, with no clear D. CDR3 size: 15 residues. From germline, CDR1 is DFQATT and CDR2 SNEGSKA (reference sequence). V lost 4 bases and J lost 2, with 15 bases in between. CDR3 coding DNA: TGCAGTGCTATCCCCTCCCAGCGAACCTACAATGAGCAGTTCTTC. This codes for CSAIPSQRTYNEQFF.

The chain carries TRBV27 and TRBJ1-3; the D gene is possibly TRBD1 (5 bases). The CDR3 contains 16 residues. The germline CDR1 and CDR2 sequences are MNHEY and SMNVEV (reference sequence). V dropped 6 bases and J dropped 3 bases, with 18 bases sitting between them. Here the CDR3 reads CASSPRGGYGGNTIYF. The CDR3 nucleotides are TGTGCCAGCAGCCCACGGGGGGGGTACGGTGGAAACACCATATATTTT.

This CDR3 reads CASSGRTEGGSSYEQYF. CDR3 nucleotide sequence: TGTGCCAGCAGTGGTCGGACAGAAGGGGGGAGCTCCTACGAGCAGTACTTC. The J gene is TRBJ2-7, the V gene TRBV6-1, with D tentatively TRBD1 or TRBD2 (6 bases each). CDR1 and CDR2 (germline): MNHNS, SASEGT. The CDR3 extends over 17 amino acids. V shed 4 bases and J shed 0 bases, with 19 bases lying between them.

The chain carries TRBV7-2 and TRBJ2-7; D gene unclear. The CDR3 covers 14 residues. Germline loops: CDR1 SGHTA, CDR2 FQGNSA. With 8 bases removed from V and 5 bases from J, the gap between germline ends came to 19 bases. The CDR3 coding sequence is TGTGCCAGCCACTGGCGTGCAGGAAGCCACGAGCAGTACTTC. This translates into CASHWRAGSHEQYF. Looking up the rest from reference TRBV7-2 and TRBJ2-7 gives the full variable domain: GAGVSQSPSNKVTEKGKDVELRCDPISGHTALYWYRQSLGQGLEFLIYFQGNSAPDKSGLPSDRFSAERTGGSVSTLTIQRTQQEDSAVYLCASHWRAGSHEQYFGPGTRLTVT.

At least ten counts were recorded for this clonotype. The chain couples TRBV27 to TRBJ2-3; weak D call: TRBD2 (5 bases). Trimming removed 6 bases from V and 6 bases from J, with 19 bases in between. The CDR3 loop spans 15 amino acids. Per the germline V gene, CDR1 is MNHEY and CDR2 is SMNVEV (reference sequence). The CDR3 region is CASSSLGVGEDTQYF. The DNA of the CDR3 is TGTGCCAGCAGCTCCCTCGGGGTGGGAGAGGATACGCAGTATTTT.

This chain joins TRBV4-1 and TRBJ1-5, with D hard to call. Germline assignment: CDR1 MGHRA and CDR2 YSYEKL. V was pared by 1 base and J by 2 bases, with 6 bases between. CDR3 length: 14 residues. This CDR3 is CASSQAFGNQPQHF. In DNA, the CDR3 is TGCGCCAGCAGCCAAGCTTTTGGCAATCAGCCCCAGCATTTT.

J is TRBJ2-7 and V is TRBV29-1; 8 bases line up with TRBD1. CDR3 length: 15 amino acids. The germline gives CDR1 SQVTM, CDR2 ANQGSEA. Trimming cost V 0 bases and J 5 bases; bases outside gene matches: 9. CDR3 protein: CSVEDNQGAQNEQYF. The CDR3 region has the DNA TGCAGCGTTGAAGATAACCAGGGGGCGCAAAACGAGCAGTACTTC.

The chain employs TRBV6-6 and TRBJ2-7, with 9 bases fitting TRBD2. V shed 5 bases, J shed 7 bases, and the junction held 9 bases outside the gene matches. This CDR3 contains 14 residues. The germline gives CDR1 MNHNY, CDR2 SVGAGI (reference sequence). The CDR3 sequence is CASSNLAGASEQYF. The DNA of the CDR3 is TGTGCCAGCAGTAACTTAGCGGGAGCGAGTGAGCAGTACTTC.

J is TRBJ1-2 and V is TRBV20-1, with D tentatively TRBD1 (5 bases). CDR3 length equals 16 residues. V lost 3 bases and J lost 2, with 19 bases in between. Germline CDR1 and CDR2: DFQATT and SNEGSKA (reference sequence). CDR3 in amino acids: CSASPESPGRNYGYTF. The CDR3 DNA follows: TGCAGTGCTAGCCCAGAGTCTCCGGGGCGCAACTATGGCTACACCTTC.

The genes are TRBV28 and TRBJ2-4; tentatively, D is TRBD2 (5 bases). CDR1 is MDHEN and CDR2 is SYDVKM in the germline V gene. V was cut by 2 bases and J by 8 bases, with 13 bases left in between. This CDR3 contains 14 residues. CDR3 sequence (DNA): TGTGCCAGCAGTTTACGGCCAAACGGGGACATTCAGTACTTC. Translation: CASSLRPNGDIQYF.

This chain joins TRBV7-3 and TRBJ2-2; D ambiguous. Trimming removed 2 bases at V and 7 bases at J, with 8 bases between. Germline CDR1 and CDR2: SGHTA and FQGTGA. CDR3 length: 13 amino acids. CDR3 in DNA: TGTGCCAGCAGCTTATATATCAACGGGGAGCTGTTTTTT. It codes for CASSLYINGELFF.

This chain connects TRBV7-2 to TRBJ2-1; D possibly matches TRBD1 or TRBD2 (6 bases each). The CDR3 loop spans 14 amino acids. V was trimmed by 7 bases and J by 5 bases, leaving 15 bases between them. Per germline, CDR1 SGHTA and CDR2 FQGNSA. The CDR3 region has the DNA TGTGCCAGCAAGCGGCTGGGGGGCCACAATGAGCAGTTCTTC. Amino acids: CASKRLGGHNEQFF.

V and J are TRBV29-1 and TRBJ2-7; 10 bases align to TRBD2. This CDR3 is 17 amino acids long. Germline trimming cut 0 bases from V and 7 bases from J; bases unmatched to any gene: 15. Per the germline V gene, CDR1 is SQVTM and CDR2 is ANQGSEA. The CDR3 DNA sequence: TGCAGCGTTGAAGATAGTTTAAGACTAGCGGGCCTCAATGAGCAGTACTTC. Translated: CSVEDSLRLAGLNEQYF.

The genes are TRBV5-1 and TRBJ2-5; D is perhaps TRBD2 (6 bases). CDR3 length: 14 amino acids. The V and J ends lost 4 bases and 0 bases respectively, with 10 bases between them. Germline lookup yields CDR1 SGHRS and CDR2 YFSETQ. The CDR3 region has the DNA TGCGCCAGCAGCGGAGGGGCGAACCAAGAGACCCAGTACTTC. This gives the protein CASSGGANQETQYF.

This clonotype was counted a few times. The chain carries TRBV30 and TRBJ1-3; D perhaps matches TRBD1 (6 bases). Trimming cost V 2 bases and J 2 bases, with 10 bases left between them. This CDR3 contains 14 residues. Germline V gene data show CDR1 as GTSNPN and CDR2 as SVGIG (reference sequence). Here the CDR3 reads CAWSPGQTGNTIYF. The DNA for the CDR3 is TGTGCCTGGAGTCCCGGACAGACTGGAAACACCATATATTTT.

This rearrangement joins TRBV20-1 to TRBJ1-4, with 8 bases lining up with TRBD1. The V gene's germline CDR1 is DFQATT and CDR2 SNEGSKA (reference sequence). The CDR3 runs 14 residues. Trimming cost V 6 bases and J 7 bases; bases outside gene matches: 10. The CDR3 region is CSATRQGSSEKLFF. The CDR3 DNA sequence: TGCAGTGCCACCCGACAGGGGTCGAGTGAAAAACTGTTTTTT.

In regard to this clonotype: One end of the junction does not line up with germline, which may come from a read error. The chain carries TRBV18 and TRBJ1-1; 8 bases are shared with TRBD1. Looked up from germline, CDR1 is KGHSH and CDR2 is LQKENI. The CDR3 totals 16 residues. CDR3 bases: TGTGCCAGCTCACCGTCCGGGACAGGTCTCCACACTGGAGCTTTCTTT. Protein sequence: CASSPSGTGLHTGAFF.

This chain connects TRBV20-1 to TRBJ2-3, with TRBD2 identical over 10 bases. The ends lost 6 bases at V and 2 bases at J; junction bases unmatched: 11. Germline V gene lookup returns CDR1 DFQATT and CDR2 SNEGSKA (reference sequence). This CDR3 spans 16 amino acids. The CDR3 here is CSAISNLAGATDTQYF. The DNA of the CDR3 is TGCAGTGCCATTTCGAACCTAGCGGGAGCCACAGATACGCAGTATTTT.

This sequence joins TRBV20-1 and TRBJ1-5; D uncertain. Between the trimmed V and J ends, which lost 5 bases and 0 bases, there was a span of 14 bases. The CDR3 sequence is 15 residues long. Germline V gene data show CDR1 as DFQATT and CDR2 as SNEGSKA (reference sequence). The CDR3 coding sequence is TGCAGTGCTCCACTTGGGAGAGTTAGCAATCAGCCCCAGCATTTT. This codes for CSAPLGRVSNQPQHF.